The entry below gives a single TCR beta chain sequence along with its context. The repertoire was sequenced with immunoSEQ multiplex PCR; TCRdb's copy has only in-frame clones and lacks some. The sample contains around 150,000 clones, approximately 91% of which appear only once. The ends lost 5 bases at V and 4 bases at J; junction bases unmatched: 13. Germline lookup yields CDR1 MNHEY and CDR2 SMNVEV (reference sequence). This CDR3 comprises 18 residues. The data derive from a study of blood T cell repertoires in COVID-19. About the research overall: COVID-19 samples from acute and convalescent phases originated in the United States, Italy and Spain.

The rearrangement joins TRBV27 to TRBJ2-1; the match to TRBD2 covers 11 bases. Sequencing was carried out using peripheral blood. The origin of this receptor is a man aged 18 to 30 with acute or convalescent COVID-19. The CDR3 DNA is TGTGCCAGCAGTCCGGGACTAGCGGCCCTCCGCGTTTACAATGAGCAGTTCTTC. It translates to CASSPGLAALRVYNEQFF.